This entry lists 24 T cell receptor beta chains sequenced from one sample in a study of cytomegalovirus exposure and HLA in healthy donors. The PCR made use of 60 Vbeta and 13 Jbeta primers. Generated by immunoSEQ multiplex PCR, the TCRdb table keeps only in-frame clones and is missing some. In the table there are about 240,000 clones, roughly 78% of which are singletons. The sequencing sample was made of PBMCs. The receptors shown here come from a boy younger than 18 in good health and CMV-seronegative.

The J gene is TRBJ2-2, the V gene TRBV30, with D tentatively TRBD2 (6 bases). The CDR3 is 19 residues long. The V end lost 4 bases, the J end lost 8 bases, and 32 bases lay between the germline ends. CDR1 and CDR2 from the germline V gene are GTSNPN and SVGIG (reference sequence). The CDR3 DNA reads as TGTGCCTGGAAAACGGACGGCGCCCACCCACCCCTAGCGATGGGGGAGCTGTTTTTT. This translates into CAWKTDGAHPPLAMGELFF.

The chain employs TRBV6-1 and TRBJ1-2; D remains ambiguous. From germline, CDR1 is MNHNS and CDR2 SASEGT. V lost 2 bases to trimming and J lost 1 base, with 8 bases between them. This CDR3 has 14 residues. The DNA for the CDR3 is TGTGCCAGCAGTGAATTCGTTGTTAACTATGGCTACACCTTC. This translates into CASSEFVVNYGYTF.

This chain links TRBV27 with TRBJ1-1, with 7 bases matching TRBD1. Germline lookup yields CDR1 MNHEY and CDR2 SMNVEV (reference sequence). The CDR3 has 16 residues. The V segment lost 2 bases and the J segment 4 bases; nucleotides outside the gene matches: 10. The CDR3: CASSLNRGPLSTEAFF. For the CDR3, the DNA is TGTGCCAGCAGTTTAAACAGGGGTCCTCTCAGCACTGAAGCTTTCTTT.

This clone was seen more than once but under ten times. Written as DNA, the CDR3 is TGTGCCAGCAGCCAAGATACGGGGACAGGGGTAGAAAAACTGTTTTTT. Translated, it gives CASSQDTGTGVEKLFF. The rearrangement uses TRBV4-2 and TRBJ1-4; 10 bases map to TRBD1. Trimming removed 0 bases from V and 8 bases from J; junction bases left unmatched: 6. CDR3 size: 16 residues. Germline V gene data show CDR1 as LGHNA and CDR2 as YNFKEQ.

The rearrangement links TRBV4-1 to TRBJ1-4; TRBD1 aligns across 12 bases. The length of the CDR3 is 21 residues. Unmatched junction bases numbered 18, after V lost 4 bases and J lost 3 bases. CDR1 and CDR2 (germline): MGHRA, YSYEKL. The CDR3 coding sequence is TGCGCCAGCAGCCTGTACCTTGTGGGACAGGGGGCCTCGGGGGCTAATGAAAAACTGTTTTTT. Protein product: CASSLYLVGQGASGANEKLFF.

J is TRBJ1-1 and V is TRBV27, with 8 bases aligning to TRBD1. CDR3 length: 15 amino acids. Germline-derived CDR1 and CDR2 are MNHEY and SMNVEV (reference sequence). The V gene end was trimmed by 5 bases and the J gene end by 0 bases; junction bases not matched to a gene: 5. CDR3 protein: CASSPQGGLNTEAFF. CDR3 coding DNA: TGTGCCAGCAGTCCACAGGGGGGCTTGAACACTGAAGCTTTCTTT.

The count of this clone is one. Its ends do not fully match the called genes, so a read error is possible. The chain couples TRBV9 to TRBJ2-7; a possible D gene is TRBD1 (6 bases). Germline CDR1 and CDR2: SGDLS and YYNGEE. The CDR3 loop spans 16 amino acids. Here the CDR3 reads CASGVTSGTLQHEQYF. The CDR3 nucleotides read TGTGCCAGCGGCGTGACATCCGGGACACTCCAACACGAGCAGTACTTC.

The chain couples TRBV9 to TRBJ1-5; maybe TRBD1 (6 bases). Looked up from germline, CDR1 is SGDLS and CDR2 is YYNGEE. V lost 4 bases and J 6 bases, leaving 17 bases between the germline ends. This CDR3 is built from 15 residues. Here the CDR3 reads CASSQGGGLGQPQHF. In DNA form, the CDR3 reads TGTGCCAGCAGCCAGGGAGGGGGTTTAGGTCAGCCCCAGCATTTT.

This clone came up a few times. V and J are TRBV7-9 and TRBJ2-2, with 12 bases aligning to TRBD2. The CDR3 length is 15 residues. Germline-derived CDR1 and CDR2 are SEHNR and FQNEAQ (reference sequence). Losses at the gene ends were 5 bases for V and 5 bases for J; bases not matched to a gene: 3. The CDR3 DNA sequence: TGTGCCAGCAGCGCGACTAGCGGGAGTACCGGGGAGCTGTTTTTT. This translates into CASSATSGSTGELFF.

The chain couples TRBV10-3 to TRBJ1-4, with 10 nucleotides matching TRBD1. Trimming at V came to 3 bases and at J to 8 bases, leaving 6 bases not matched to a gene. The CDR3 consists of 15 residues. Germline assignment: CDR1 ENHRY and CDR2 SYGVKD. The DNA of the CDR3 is TGTGCCATCAGTGACGGGACAGGGGCAGGCGAAAAACTGTTTTTT. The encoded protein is CAISDGTGAGEKLFF.

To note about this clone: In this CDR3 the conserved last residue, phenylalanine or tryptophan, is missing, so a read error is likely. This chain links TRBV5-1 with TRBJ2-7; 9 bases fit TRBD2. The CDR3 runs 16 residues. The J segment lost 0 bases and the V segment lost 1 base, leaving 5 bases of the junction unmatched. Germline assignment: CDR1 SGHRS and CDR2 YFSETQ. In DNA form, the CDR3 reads TGCGCCAGCAGCTTGCCCAGCGGGAGGAGCTCCTACGAGCAGTACCTC. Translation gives CASSLPSGRSSYEQYL.

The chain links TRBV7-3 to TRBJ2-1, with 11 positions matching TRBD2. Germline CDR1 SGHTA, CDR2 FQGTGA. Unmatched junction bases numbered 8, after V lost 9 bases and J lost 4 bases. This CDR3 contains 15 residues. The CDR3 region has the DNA TGTGCCAGTGGCCCGATAGCGGGGGGGTACAATGAGCAGTTCTTC. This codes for CASGPIAGGYNEQFF.

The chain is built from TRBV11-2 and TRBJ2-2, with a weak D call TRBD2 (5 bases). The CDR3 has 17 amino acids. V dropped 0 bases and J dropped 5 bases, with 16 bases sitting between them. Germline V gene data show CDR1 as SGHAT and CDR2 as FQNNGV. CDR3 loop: CASSLDPSGRRTGELFF. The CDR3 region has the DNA TGTGCCAGCAGCTTAGATCCGAGCGGAAGACGAACCGGGGAGCTGTTTTTT.

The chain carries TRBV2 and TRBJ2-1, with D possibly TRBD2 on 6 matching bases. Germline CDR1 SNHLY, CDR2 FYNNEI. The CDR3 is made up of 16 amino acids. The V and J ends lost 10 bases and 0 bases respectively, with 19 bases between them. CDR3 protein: CATHVAGTSSYNEQFF. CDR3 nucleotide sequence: TGTGCCACCCATGTCGCGGGGACCAGCTCCTACAATGAGCAGTTCTTC.

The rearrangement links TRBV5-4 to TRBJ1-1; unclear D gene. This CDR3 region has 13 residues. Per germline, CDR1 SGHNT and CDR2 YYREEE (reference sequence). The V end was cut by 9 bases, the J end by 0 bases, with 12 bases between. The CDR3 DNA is TGTGCCACCCGGGGTCTAGTGAACACTGAAGCTTTCTTT. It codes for CATRGLVNTEAFF.

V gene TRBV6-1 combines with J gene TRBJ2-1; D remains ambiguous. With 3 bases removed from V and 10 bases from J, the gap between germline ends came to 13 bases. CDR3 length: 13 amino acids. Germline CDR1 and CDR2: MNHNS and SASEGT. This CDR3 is CASSEVRTMEQFF. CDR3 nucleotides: TGTGCCAGCAGTGAGGTCCGAACAATGGAGCAGTTCTTC.

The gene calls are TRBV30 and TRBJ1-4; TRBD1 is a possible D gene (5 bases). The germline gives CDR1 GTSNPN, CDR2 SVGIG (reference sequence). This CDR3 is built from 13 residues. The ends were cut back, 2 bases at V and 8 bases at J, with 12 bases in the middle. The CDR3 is CAWSPGLGEKLFF. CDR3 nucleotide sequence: TGTGCCTGGAGTCCGGGACTGGGGGAAAAACTGTTTTTT.

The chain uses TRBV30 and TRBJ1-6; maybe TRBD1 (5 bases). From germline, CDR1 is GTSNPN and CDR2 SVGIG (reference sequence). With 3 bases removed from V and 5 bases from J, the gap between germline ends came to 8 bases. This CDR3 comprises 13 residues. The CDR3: CAWRPGHNSPLHF. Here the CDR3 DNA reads TGTGCCTGGAGACCAGGGCATAATTCACCCCTCCACTTT.

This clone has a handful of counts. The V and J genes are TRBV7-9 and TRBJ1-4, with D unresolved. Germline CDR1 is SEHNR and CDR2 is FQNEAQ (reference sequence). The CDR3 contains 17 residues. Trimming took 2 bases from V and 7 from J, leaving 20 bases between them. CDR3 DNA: TGTGCCAGCAGCTTAAAAGTGATCGGCGGTCGCCCTGAAAAACTGTTTTTT. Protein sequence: CASSLKVIGGRPEKLFF.

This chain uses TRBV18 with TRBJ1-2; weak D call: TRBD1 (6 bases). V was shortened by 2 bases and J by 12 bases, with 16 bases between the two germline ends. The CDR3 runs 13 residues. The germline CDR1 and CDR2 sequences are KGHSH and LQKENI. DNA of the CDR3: TGTGCCAGCTCACCATCAGATTCAGGGGACGACACCTTC. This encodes CASSPSDSGDDTF.

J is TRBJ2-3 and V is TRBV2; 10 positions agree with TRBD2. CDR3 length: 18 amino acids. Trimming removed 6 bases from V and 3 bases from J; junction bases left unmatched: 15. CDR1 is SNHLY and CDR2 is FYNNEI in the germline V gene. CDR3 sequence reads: CASRWLAGVSRRTDTQYF. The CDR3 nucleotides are TGTGCCAGCAGATGGCTAGCGGGAGTATCGCGGCGGACAGATACGCAGTATTTT.

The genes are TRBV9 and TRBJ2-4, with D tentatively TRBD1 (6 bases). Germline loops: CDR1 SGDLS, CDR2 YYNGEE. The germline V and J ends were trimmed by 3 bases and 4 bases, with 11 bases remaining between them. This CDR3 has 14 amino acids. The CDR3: CASSAGQIKNIQYF. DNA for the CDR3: TGTGCCAGCAGCGCAGGACAGATAAAAAACATTCAGTACTTC.

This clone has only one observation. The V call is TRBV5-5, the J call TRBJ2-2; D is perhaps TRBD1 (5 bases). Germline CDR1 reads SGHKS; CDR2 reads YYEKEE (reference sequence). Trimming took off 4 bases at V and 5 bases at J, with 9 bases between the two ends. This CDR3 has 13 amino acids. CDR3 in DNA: TGTGCCAGCAGCCCAGGGCCAACCGGGGAGCTGTTTTTT. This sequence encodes CASSPGPTGELFF.

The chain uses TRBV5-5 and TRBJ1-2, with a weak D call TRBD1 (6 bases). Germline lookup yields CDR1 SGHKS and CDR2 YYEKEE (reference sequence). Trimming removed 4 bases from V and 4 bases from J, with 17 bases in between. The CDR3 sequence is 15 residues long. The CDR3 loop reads CASSDRGGRPYGYTF. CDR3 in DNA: TGTGCCAGCAGCGACCGAGGGGGAAGGCCCTATGGCTACACCTTC.